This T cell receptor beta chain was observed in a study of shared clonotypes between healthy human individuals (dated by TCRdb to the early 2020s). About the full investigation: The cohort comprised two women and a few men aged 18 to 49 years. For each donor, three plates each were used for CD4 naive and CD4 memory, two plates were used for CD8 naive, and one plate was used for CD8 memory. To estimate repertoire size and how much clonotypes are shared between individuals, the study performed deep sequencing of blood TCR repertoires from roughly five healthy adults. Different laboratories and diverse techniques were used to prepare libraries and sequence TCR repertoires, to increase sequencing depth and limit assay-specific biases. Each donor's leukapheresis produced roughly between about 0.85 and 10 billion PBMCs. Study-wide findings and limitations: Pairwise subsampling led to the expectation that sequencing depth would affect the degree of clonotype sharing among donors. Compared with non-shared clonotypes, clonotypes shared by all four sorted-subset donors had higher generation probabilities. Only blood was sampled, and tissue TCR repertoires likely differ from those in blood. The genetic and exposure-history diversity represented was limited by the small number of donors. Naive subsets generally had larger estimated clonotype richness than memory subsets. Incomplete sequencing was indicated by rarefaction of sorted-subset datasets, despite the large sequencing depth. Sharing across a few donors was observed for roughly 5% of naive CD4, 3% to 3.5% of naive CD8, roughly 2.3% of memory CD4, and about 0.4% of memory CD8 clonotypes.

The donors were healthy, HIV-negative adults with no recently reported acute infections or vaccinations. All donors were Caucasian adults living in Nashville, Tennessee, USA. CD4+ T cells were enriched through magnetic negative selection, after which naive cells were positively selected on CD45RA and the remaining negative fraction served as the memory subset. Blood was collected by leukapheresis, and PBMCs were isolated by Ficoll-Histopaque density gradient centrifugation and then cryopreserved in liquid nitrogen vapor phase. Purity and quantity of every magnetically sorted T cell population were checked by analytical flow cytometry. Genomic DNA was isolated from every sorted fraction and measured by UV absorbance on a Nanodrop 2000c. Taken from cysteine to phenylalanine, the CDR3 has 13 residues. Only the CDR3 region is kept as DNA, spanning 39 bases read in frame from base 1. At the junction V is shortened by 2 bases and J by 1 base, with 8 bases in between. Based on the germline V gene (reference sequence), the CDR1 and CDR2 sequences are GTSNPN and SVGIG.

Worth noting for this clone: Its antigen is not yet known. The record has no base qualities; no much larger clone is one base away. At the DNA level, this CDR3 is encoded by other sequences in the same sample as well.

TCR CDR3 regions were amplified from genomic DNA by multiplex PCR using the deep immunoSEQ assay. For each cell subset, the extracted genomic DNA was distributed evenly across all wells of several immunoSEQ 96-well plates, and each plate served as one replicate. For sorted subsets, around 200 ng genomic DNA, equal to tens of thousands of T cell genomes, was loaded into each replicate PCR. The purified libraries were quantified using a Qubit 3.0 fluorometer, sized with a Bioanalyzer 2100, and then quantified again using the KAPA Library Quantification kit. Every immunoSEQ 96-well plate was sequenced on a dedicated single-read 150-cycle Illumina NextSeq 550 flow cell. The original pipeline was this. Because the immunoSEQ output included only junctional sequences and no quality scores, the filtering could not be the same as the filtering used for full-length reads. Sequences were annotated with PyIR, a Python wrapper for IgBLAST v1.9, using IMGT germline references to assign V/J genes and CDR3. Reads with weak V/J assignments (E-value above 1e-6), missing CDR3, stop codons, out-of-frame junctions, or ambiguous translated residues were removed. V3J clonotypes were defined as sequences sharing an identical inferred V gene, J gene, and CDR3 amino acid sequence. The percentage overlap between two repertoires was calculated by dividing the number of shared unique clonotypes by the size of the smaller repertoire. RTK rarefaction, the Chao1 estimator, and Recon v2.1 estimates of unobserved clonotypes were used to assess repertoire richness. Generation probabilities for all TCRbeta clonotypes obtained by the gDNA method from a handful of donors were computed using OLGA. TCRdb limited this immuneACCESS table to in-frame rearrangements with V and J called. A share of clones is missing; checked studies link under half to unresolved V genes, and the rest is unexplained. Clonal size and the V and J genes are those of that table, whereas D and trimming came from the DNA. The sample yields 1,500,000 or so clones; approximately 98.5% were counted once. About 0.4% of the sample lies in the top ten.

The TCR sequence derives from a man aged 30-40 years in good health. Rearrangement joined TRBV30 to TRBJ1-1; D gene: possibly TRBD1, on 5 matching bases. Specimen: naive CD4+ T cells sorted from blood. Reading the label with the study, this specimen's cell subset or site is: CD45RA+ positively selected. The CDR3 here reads CAWSLRGNTEAFF. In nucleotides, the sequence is TGTGCCTGGAGTTTGAGGGGGAACACTGAAGCTTTCTTT. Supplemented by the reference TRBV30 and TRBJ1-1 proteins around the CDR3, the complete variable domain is SQTIHQWPATLVQPVGSPLSLECTVEGTSNPNLYWYRQAAGRGLQLLFYSVGIGQISSEVPQNLSASRPQDRQFILSSKKLLLSDSGFYLCAWSLRGNTEAFFGQGTRLTVV.